Described below is a single TCR beta chain sequence and its context. The gene names given are mouse names. The read comes to an end 1 residue before the CDR3 does, leaving the germline J gene to fill in the end. The source of the sample is a study of tissue T cells after allogeneic stem cell transplantation. The germline CDR1 and CDR2 sequences are SGHSN and HYEKVE. The length of the CDR3 is 15 residues. V was trimmed by 0 bases and J by 0 bases, leaving 9 bases between them. The protocol was immunoSEQ multiplex PCR, while the TCRdb copy is restricted to in-frame clones and leaves out a portion. Among tens of thousands of clones listed, 73% were seen once.

This clonotype was sampled from a pool of C57BL/6 mice in good health. Sequencing was done on a sample of sorted cells pooled from one or two spleens. The rearrangement links TRBV12-1 to TRBJ2-3, with D perhaps matching TRBD2 (5 bases). This CDR3 reads CASSLVWGSAETLYF. The CDR3 DNA, read in part, is TGTGCCAGCTCTCTCGTGTGGGGTAGTGCAGAAACGCTGTAT.